A single sample is the source of the 15 T cell receptor beta chains below, sequenced in a study of blood T cell repertoires in COVID-19. Profiled with immunoSEQ multiplex PCR; TCRdb holds only in-frame clones, not every one. The repertoire holds about 41,000 clones, 80% to 90% seen once, with just under 45% in the top ten. What was sequenced was peripheral blood. Receptors originate from a woman at least 80 years old with active or convalescent COVID-19.

This clone was observed a few times. This chain links TRBV29-1 with TRBJ2-5; 9 nucleotides align to TRBD1. The CDR3 extends over 14 amino acids. Trimming took 2 bases from V and 7 from J; bases not matched to a gene: 8. The germline V gene has CDR1 SQVTM and CDR2 ANQGSEA. CDR3 sequence reads: CSVESLGTGRTQYF. CDR3 bases: TGCAGCGTTGAATCCCTCGGGACAGGGAGGACCCAGTACTTC. Looking up the rest from reference TRBV29-1 and TRBJ2-5 gives the full variable domain: SAVISQKPSRDICQRGTSLTIQCQVDSQVTMMFWYRQQPGQSLTLIATANQGSEATYESGFVIDKFPISRPNLTFSTLTVSNMSPEDSSIYLCSVESLGTGRTQYFGPGTRLLVL.

The chain is built from TRBV19 and TRBJ2-2, with 10 bases that match TRBD1. Unmatched junction bases numbered 11, after V lost 4 bases and J lost 6 bases. This CDR3 has 17 amino acids. Looked up from germline, CDR1 is LNHDA and CDR2 is SQIVND (reference sequence). The CDR3 loop is CASSTRQGAYVSGELFF. The CDR3, as DNA: TGTGCCAGTAGTACAAGACAGGGGGCGTATGTATCCGGGGAGCTGTTTTTT.

V usage is TRBV5-1 and J usage is TRBJ1-4; maybe TRBD1 (5 bases). Germline loops: CDR1 SGHRS, CDR2 YFSETQ. V was cut by 4 bases and J by 0 bases, with 10 bases left in between. CDR3 length: 15 residues. The CDR3 reads CASSATGSTNEKLFF. The CDR3 nucleotides read TGCGCCAGCAGCGCAACAGGTTCAACTAATGAAAAACTGTTTTTT.

A few counts support this clone. The CDR3 loop is CASSLGQGVVNEQFF. CDR3 bases: TGTGCCAGCAGCCTTGGACAGGGTGTCGTCAATGAGCAGTTCTTC. This chain connects TRBV7-6 to TRBJ2-1, with 8 positions matching TRBD1. This CDR3 spans 15 amino acids. Trimming at V came to 5 bases and at J to 6 bases, leaving 9 bases not matched to a gene. CDR1 is SGHVS and CDR2 is FNYEAQ in the germline V gene. Full variable domain (remainder filled in from reference TRBV7-6 and TRBJ2-1): GAGVSQSPRYKVTKRGQDVALRCDPISGHVSLYWYRQALGQGPEFLTYFNYEAQQDKSGLPNDRFSAERPEGSISTLTIQRTEQRDSAMYRCASSLGQGVVNEQFFGPGTRLTVL.

This clone showed up just a few times. The chain joins TRBV7-2 to TRBJ1-4, with D unresolved. Trimming removed 2 bases from V and 6 bases from J, with 10 bases in between. Per the germline V gene, CDR1 is SGHTA and CDR2 is FQGNSA. The CDR3 length is 14 residues. Here the CDR3 DNA reads TGTGCCAGCAGCTTACCGGTCCTGGATGAAAAACTGTTTTTT. It specifies CASSLPVLDEKLFF.

The chain uses TRBV28 and TRBJ1-5; possible D gene TRBD1, 6 bases. The V end was cut by 4 bases, the J end by 5 bases, with 24 bases between. CDR1 is MDHEN, CDR2 SYDVKM, per germline. This CDR3 is 18 amino acids long. CDR3 residues: CASSSQGRGSFGYQPQHF. The CDR3 nucleotides are TGTGCCAGCAGTTCGCAGGGGCGCGGGAGTTTCGGTTATCAGCCCCAGCATTTT.

The V call is TRBV28, the J call TRBJ2-7, with 7 bases identical to TRBD1. CDR3 size: 15 residues. V shed 2 bases and J 0 bases; nucleotides not matched to a gene: 4. Germline V gene sequence: CDR1 MDHEN, CDR2 SYDVKM. The CDR3 region has the DNA TGTGCCAGCAGTTTAACCGGGACAGCCTCCTACGAGCAGTACTTC. This gives the protein CASSLTGTASYEQYF.

This chain uses TRBV28 with TRBJ1-2, with 9 bases fitting TRBD1. V dropped 6 bases and J dropped 4; count of bases not matched to a gene: 12. This CDR3 has 16 amino acids. The V gene's germline CDR1 is MDHEN and CDR2 SYDVKM. This CDR3 reads CASRQEGTGKFYGYTF. The CDR3 DNA sequence: TGTGCCAGCAGGCAGGAGGGGACAGGGAAATTCTATGGCTACACCTTC.

This chain joins TRBV5-5 and TRBJ1-5, with 7 bases identical to TRBD1. The CDR3 sequence is 16 residues long. CDR1 and CDR2 from the germline V gene are SGHKS and YYEKEE (reference sequence). Trimming at V came to 0 bases and at J to 7 bases, leaving 10 bases not matched to a gene. The CDR3 spells CASSLGGGGERQPQHF. The CDR3 DNA sequence: TGTGCCAGCAGCTTGGGAGGAGGGGGCGAGAGACAGCCCCAGCATTTT.

The rearrangement uses TRBV29-1 and TRBJ2-3, with 15 bases aligning to TRBD2. The V segment lost 5 bases and the J segment 3 bases; nucleotides outside the gene matches: 3. Germline CDR1 SQVTM, CDR2 ANQGSEA. This CDR3 region has 15 residues. The DNA of the CDR3 is TGCAGCGTTCTTGGACTAGCGGGAGGGACAGATACGCAGTATTTT. Translating gives CSVLGLAGGTDTQYF.

The chain employs TRBV6-5 and TRBJ2-1, with TRBD2 matching 11 bases. Trimming cost V 3 bases and J 8 bases; bases outside gene matches: 3. The CDR3 sequence is 14 residues long. Per the germline V gene, CDR1 is MNHEY and CDR2 is SVGAGI. CDR3 DNA: TGTGCCAGCAGTTATAGCGGGAGGGCCGATGAGCAGTTCTTC. Protein sequence: CASSYSGRADEQFF.

The chain links TRBV28 to TRBJ1-5, with D possibly TRBD1 on 6 matching bases. The germline V and J ends were trimmed by 5 bases and 2 bases, with 13 bases remaining between them. The CDR3 spans 15 residues. Germline lookup yields CDR1 MDHEN and CDR2 SYDVKM. Written as DNA, the CDR3 is TGTGCCAGCAGTATAGAACAGGGAGGCAATCAGCCCCAGCATTTT. It translates to CASSIEQGGNQPQHF.

The J gene is TRBJ1-1, the V gene TRBV6-2 or TRBV6-3; 8 nucleotides agree with TRBD1. This CDR3 region has 14 residues. J gave up 1 base and V 6 bases, and 4 bases lay outside the gene matches. From germline, CDR1 is MNHEY and CDR2 SVGEGT. This chain's CDR3 is CASSTTGGNTEAFF. DNA for the CDR3: TGTGCCAGCAGCACCACAGGGGGGAACACTGAAGCTTTCTTT.

The chain has TRBV30 and TRBJ1-2; tentative D call: TRBD1 (5 bases). This CDR3 comprises 13 residues. V gave up 0 bases and J gave up 8 bases, with 13 bases separating them. Germline V gene data show CDR1 as GTSNPN and CDR2 as SVGIG (reference sequence). CDR3 DNA sequence: TGTGCCTGGAGTGTACTGGGGGGTGGGGGCTACACCTTC. This sequence encodes CAWSVLGGGGYTF.

This chain connects TRBV3-1 (or the pseudogene TRBV3-2) to TRBJ2-2; 15 positions agree with TRBD2. The CDR3 extends over 19 amino acids. Trimming removed 0 bases from V and 5 bases from J; junction bases left unmatched: 7. From germline, CDR1 is LGHDT and CDR2 YNNKEL (reference sequence). CDR3: CASSQDLGLAGGKTGELFF. CDR3 bases: TGTGCCAGCAGCCAAGATCTTGGACTAGCGGGAGGGAAAACCGGGGAGCTGTTTTTT.